Listed below are T cell receptor beta chains from one sample, sequenced in a study of blood T cells in healthy people across ages. One entry per CDR3 protein, called by TCRdb with MiXCR from the 5' RACE reads. Among approximately 850,000 distinct CDR3 sequences listed, roughly 60% were seen once. Source material: blood. Every receptor here comes from a young man in good health. CDR3s include the opening cysteine and the closing phenylalanine or tryptophan. A D gene is named only where the DNA matches it firmly. Size is stated for part of the rows, as once, few or many counts, or as a class when the clone is expanded.

D	V	J	size	CDR3	DNA
.	TRBV10-3	TRBJ2-2	.	CAIRRDGETGELFF	TGTGCCATCAGGAGGGATGGGGAAACCGGGGAGCTGTTTTTT
.	TRBV20-1	TRBJ2-7	few	CSATDWGNEQYF	TGCAGTGCCACTGACTGGGGGAACGAGCAGTACTTC
.	TRBV5-1	TRBJ2-4	.	CASSRPPTASGKNIQYF	TGCGCCAGCAGCCGCCCCCCGACAGCCTCGGGCAAAAACATTCAGTACTTC
TRBD1	TRBV12-3/TRBV12-4	TRBJ2-5	.	CASSPRGLQETQYF	TGTGCCAGCAGTCCGAGGGGGCTCCAAGAGACCCAGTACTTC
.	TRBV28	TRBJ2-7	.	CASKQSPPYEQYF	TGTGCCAGCAAACAATCCCCCCCTTACGAGCAGTACTTC
TRBD1	TRBV24-1	TRBJ1-2	.	CATSDTRTGYGYTF	TGTGCCACCAGTGACACCAGGACAGGCTATGGCTACACCTTC
TRBD2	TRBV27	TRBJ2-3	.	CASSDTSGRADTDTQYF	TGTGCCAGCAGCGATACTAGCGGGAGGGCCGACACAGATACGCAGTATTTT
.	TRBV29-1	TRBJ2-1	.	CSVLTGPNEQFF	TGCAGCGTCCTAACAGGGCCGAATGAGCAGTTCTTC
.	TRBV12-3/TRBV12-4	TRBJ2-6	.	CASSLRQFGANVLTF	TGTGCCAGCAGCCTTAGACAGTTTGGGGCCAACGTCCTGACTTTC
.	TRBV2	TRBJ1-1	.	CASSGRQYTEAFF	TGTGCCAGCAGTGGGAGACAGTACACTGAAGCTTTCTTT
.	TRBV14	TRBJ1-6	few	CAITELVLNSPLHF	TGTGCCATCACGGAGTTGGTCCTCAATTCACCCCTCCACTTT
TRBD2	TRBV30	TRBJ2-1	.	CAWSDTSGGYNEQFF	TGTGCCTGGAGCGATACTAGCGGGGGTTACAATGAGCAGTTCTTC
TRBD1	TRBV29-1	TRBJ2-5	.	CSVGGTGNQETQYF	TGCAGCGTTGGAGGGACAGGAAACCAAGAGACCCAGTACTTC
.	TRBV25-1	TRBJ1-2	many	CASSEGQKYGYTF	TGTGCCAGCAGTGAGGGACAAAAATATGGCTACACCTTC
TRBD1	TRBV3-1	TRBJ2-7	.	CASSIGTDKYEQYF	TGTGCCAGCAGCATAGGGACAGATAAATACGAGCAGTACTTC
TRBD2	TRBV28	TRBJ2-1	.	CASRAGTGTRYNEQFF	TGTGCCAGCAGGGCCGGAACAGGGACTAGATACAATGAGCAGTTCTTC
.	TRBV25-1	TRBJ2-5	.	CASSAGHKEETQYF	TGTGCCAGCAGTGCGGGCCACAAAGAAGAGACCCAGTACTTC
TRBD2	TRBV20-1	TRBJ2-3	.	CSAPTSGGTDTQYF	TGCAGTGCTCCTACTAGCGGGGGGACAGATACGCAGTATTTT
.	TRBV12-3/TRBV12-4	TRBJ2-7	.	CASRPGTTYEQYF	TGTGCCAGCAGGCCCGGGACCACCTACGAGCAGTACTTC
.	TRBV13	TRBJ2-7	.	CASKNRGTYEQYF	TGTGCCAGCAAAAATCGCGGTACTTACGAGCAGTACTTC
.	TRBV6-2/TRBV6-3	TRBJ2-5	.	CASSYGPANLEETQYF	TGTGCCAGCAGTTACGGCCCAGCGAACCTCGAAGAGACCCAGTACTTC
.	TRBV5-1	TRBJ2-5	.	CASSLVEVGETQYF	TGCGCCAGCAGCTTAGTGGAAGTAGGAGAGACCCAGTACTTC
.	TRBV5-1	TRBJ1-1	.	CASSVPSMNTEAFF	TGCGCCAGCAGCGTGCCCAGTATGAACACTGAAGCTTTCTTT
.	TRBV12-3/TRBV12-4	TRBJ2-3	few	CASSLGRGIDTQYF	TGTGCCAGCAGTTTAGGTAGAGGAATCGATACGCAGTATTTT
.	TRBV28	TRBJ1-2	.	CASSVAGGNYGYTF	TGTGCCAGCAGTGTCGCGGGGGGGAACTATGGCTACACCTTC
TRBD2	TRBV6-1	TRBJ2-3	.	CASRGLAGELSTDTQYF	TGTGCCAGCAGGGGACTAGCGGGAGAGCTTAGCACAGATACGCAGTATTTT
TRBD1	TRBV6-7	TRBJ1-6	once	CARTGPKTYNSPLHF	TGTGCCAGGACAGGGCCAAAAACCTATAATTCACCCCTCCACTTT
.	TRBV6-5	TRBJ2-3	once	CASSRHRDTQYF	TGTGCCAGCAGTCGCCACAGGGATACGCAGTATTTT
TRBD1	TRBV28	TRBJ2-7	once	CATTGTGRYEQYF	TGTGCCACCACAGGGACAGGTCGCTACGAGCAGTACTTC
TRBD2	TRBV13	TRBJ2-7	.	CASSSELAGGYNEQYF	TGTGCCAGCAGCTCGGAACTAGCGGGGGGTTACAATGAGCAGTACTTC
.	TRBV19	TRBJ2-7	.	CASSILTSGGYEQYF	TGTGCCAGTAGTATTTTGACATCCGGAGGCTACGAGCAGTACTTC
TRBD1	TRBV4-3	TRBJ1-5	few	CASSQDSWAGQDSHQPQHF	TGCGCCAGCAGCCAAGATAGTTGGGCGGGACAGGACTCCCATCAGCCCCAGCATTTT
TRBD2	TRBV20-1	TRBJ2-7	.	CSAGPGLAGGSTYEQYF	TGCAGTGCTGGCCCGGGACTAGCGGGGGGGAGCACCTACGAGCAGTACTTC
TRBD1	TRBV28	TRBJ1-5	.	CASSSPTGWYQPQHF	TGTGCCAGCAGTTCACCGACAGGGTGGTATCAGCCCCAGCATTTT
.	TRBV6-2/TRBV6-3	TRBJ2-7	.	CASSYIPYEQYF	TGTGCCAGCAGTTACATCCCCTACGAGCAGTACTTC
TRBD2	TRBV27	TRBJ2-7	few	CASRRLAGVHEQYF	TGTGCCAGCAGACGACTAGCGGGAGTCCACGAGCAGTACTTC
.	TRBV29-1	TRBJ1-1	.	CSVTRTQRGEAFF	TGCAGCGTTACCCGGACACAGAGGGGTGAAGCTTTCTTT
.	TRBV20-1	TRBJ1-1	.	CSARVSGNTEAFF	TGCAGTGCTAGAGTGTCAGGGAACACTGAAGCTTTCTTT
TRBD2	TRBV20-1	TRBJ2-7	once	CSARDRATGLLGEQYF	TGCAGTGCTAGAGATCGAGCCACGGGACTATTGGGCGAGCAGTACTTC
.	TRBV7-2	TRBJ2-3	.	CASSPRGQGDTQYF	TGTGCCAGCAGCCCCCGGGGCCAAGGAGATACGCAGTATTTT
.	TRBV28	TRBJ2-7	.	CASSLRDWVYEQYF	TGTGCCAGCAGTCTCCGGGACTGGGTCTACGAGCAGTACTTC